This passage covers 11 T cell receptor beta chains from one sample sequenced in a study of shared clonotypes between healthy human individuals. Clones were read by immunoSEQ multiplex PCR, and TCRdb kept only the in-frame ones, dropping some. The profile shows approximately 2,000,000 clones, roughly 90% of them singletons. Sequencing was done on a sample of naive CD4+ T cells from PBMCs. Described subset: CD45RA+ positively selected. Every receptor here comes from a man younger than 35 in good health. Some clones in this sample may be carry-over from other donors' samples.

The chain has TRBV5-1 and TRBJ2-7, with 7 bases fitting TRBD1. This CDR3 comprises 14 residues. Germline V gene data show CDR1 as SGHRS and CDR2 as YFSETQ. Unmatched junction bases numbered 8, after V lost 4 bases and J lost 4 bases. CDR3 sequence (DNA): TGCGCCAGCAGCCCCTCCGGGACAGAATACGAGCAGTACTTC. Encoded protein: CASSPSGTEYEQYF. The variable domain in full, completed from reference TRBV5-1 and TRBJ2-7, reads KAGVTQTPRYLIKTRGQQVTLSCSPISGHRSVSWYQQTPGQGLQFLFEYFSETQRNKGNFPGRFSGRQFSNSRSEMNVSTLELGDSALYLCASSPSGTEYEQYFGPGTRLTVT.

The chain employs TRBV11-3 and TRBJ2-5; 9 nucleotides agree with TRBD1. The CDR3 spans 16 residues. V dropped 0 bases and J dropped 4; count of bases not matched to a gene: 6. Germline V lookup: CDR1 SGHNT, CDR2 YENEEA. In nucleotides, the CDR3 is TGTGCCAGCAGCTTAGAGTGGACAGGGGCTGGAGAGACCCAGTACTTC. It encodes CASSLEWTGAGETQYF. The whole variable domain, remainder taken from reference TRBV11-3 and TRBJ2-5, is EAGVVQSPRYKIIEKKQPVAFWCNPISGHNTLYWYLQNLGQGPELLIRYENEEAVDDSQLPKDRFSAERLKGVDSTLKIQPAELGDSAVYLCASSLEWTGAGETQYFGPGTRLLVL.

The chain recombines TRBV12-5 with TRBJ2-1; 11 bases are shared with TRBD2. Germline lookup yields CDR1 LGHNT and CDR2 FRNRAP. Trimming cost V 2 bases and J 8 bases; bases outside gene matches: 5. The CDR3 extends over 15 amino acids. The CDR3 bases are TGTGCTAGTGGTTTGACGACTAGCGGGAACGATGAGCAGTTCTTC. Residues: CASGLTTSGNDEQFF.

The rearrangement joins TRBV5-1 to TRBJ2-2; a possible D gene is TRBD2 (6 bases). The CDR3 runs 16 residues. V lost 3 bases, J lost 2 bases, and 14 bases lay in between. Looked up from germline, CDR1 is SGHRS and CDR2 is YFSETQ. The CDR3 DNA reads TGCGCCAGCAGCTGGAGGGAGGAGGGAAACACCGGGGAGCTGTTTTTT. This gives the protein CASSWREEGNTGELFF.

This clone has just one count. This likely comes from a read error, as the CDR3 has no conserved phenylalanine or tryptophan at its end. It is unclear where the CDR3 begins or ends on the DNA, so no DNA is shown, and the CDR3 is as TCRdb lists it. The chain uses TRBV20-1 and TRBJ2-7; TRBD1 is the table's D call, not checked against the DNA. From germline, CDR1 is DFQATT and CDR2 SNEGSKA (reference sequence). Both ends counted, the CDR3 spans 10 residues. CDR3 region: CSAKGGQGPE.

The V and J genes are TRBV5-8 and TRBJ2-2; D unclear. The V gene lost 7 bases and the J gene lost 1 base, with 8 bases spanning the gap. Germline V CDR1 and CDR2: SGHTS, YDEGEE. The CDR3 is 13 residues long. CDR3 residues: CASGQRNTGELFF. The CDR3 nucleotides read TGTGCCAGCGGGCAGAGGAACACCGGGGAGCTGTTTTTT.

In its sample, this clone was seen once. The J gene is TRBJ2-5, the V gene TRBV10-3, with D unclear. CDR1 and CDR2 from the germline V gene are ENHRY and SYGVKD. V lost 8 bases and J lost 2, with 9 bases in between. This CDR3 region has 12 residues. The CDR3 is CAISDQQETQYF. CDR3 bases: TGTGCCATCTCCGACCAGCAAGAGACCCAGTACTTC.

In the case of this clone: The sample contains more than one DNA sequence encoding this CDR3. The chain carries TRBV29-1 and TRBJ2-3; no clear D gene. Germline values: CDR1 SQVTM, CDR2 ANQGSEA. The CDR3 is made up of 13 amino acids. Trimming left V 4 bases short and J 0 bases short, with 8 bases between. CDR3 residues: CSVVQPSTDTQYF. In DNA, the CDR3 is TGCAGCGTTGTCCAACCTAGCACAGATACGCAGTATTTT.

The V call is TRBV13, the J call TRBJ2-3; tentative D call: TRBD2 (5 bases). Germline CDR1 PRHDT, CDR2 FYEKMQ (reference sequence). V was pared by 0 bases and J by 4 bases, with 8 bases between. The CDR3 is 14 residues long. DNA of the CDR3: TGTGCCAGCAGCTTAGGCGGGAACTCAGATACGCAGTATTTT. Protein product: CASSLGGNSDTQYF.

V usage is TRBV6-5 and J usage is TRBJ2-7; maybe TRBD1 (5 bases). V lost 5 bases and J lost 2, with 13 bases in between. Germline V CDR1 and CDR2: MNHEY, SVGAGI. This CDR3 comprises 14 residues. CDR3 bases: TGTGCCAGCAGTACCCGGACATCGACCTACGAGCAGTACTTC. Residues: CASSTRTSTYEQYF.

The chain links TRBV5-1 to TRBJ1-1, with D hard to call. Trimming shortened V by 4 bases and J by 9 bases, and 13 bases separated the two germline ends. The CDR3 totals 12 residues. The germline V gene has CDR1 SGHRS and CDR2 YFSETQ. The CDR3 nucleotides read TGCGCCAGCAGCGGATCCCCGAACCAAGCTTTCTTT. The encoded protein is CASSGSPNQAFF.